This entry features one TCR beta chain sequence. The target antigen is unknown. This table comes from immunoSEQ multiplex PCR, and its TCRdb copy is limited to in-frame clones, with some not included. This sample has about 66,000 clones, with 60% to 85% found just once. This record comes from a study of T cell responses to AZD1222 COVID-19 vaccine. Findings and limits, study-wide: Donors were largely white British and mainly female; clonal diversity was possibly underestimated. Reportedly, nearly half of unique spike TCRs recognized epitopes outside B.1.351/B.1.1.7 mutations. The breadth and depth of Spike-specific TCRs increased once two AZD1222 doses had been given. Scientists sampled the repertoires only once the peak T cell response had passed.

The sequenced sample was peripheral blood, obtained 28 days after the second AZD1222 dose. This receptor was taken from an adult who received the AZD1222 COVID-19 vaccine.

The DNA for the CDR3 is TGTGCCAGCAGCCAAGACCCGCGGGACAGCCAAACCTCTGGAAACACCATATATTTT. Its translation: CASSQDPRDSQTSGNTIYF. The rearrangement uses TRBV4-2 and TRBJ1-3; TRBD1 matches 7 bases. V trimming: 0 bases; J trimming: 0 bases; junction bases outside the gene matches: 11. The length of the CDR3 is 19 residues. The germline gives CDR1 LGHNA, CDR2 YNFKEQ.